The clone carrying this TCR beta chain has only a few counts. These data are taken from a study of technical replicates of blood from several donors. Some clones are missing from TCRdb's copy, which holds only in-frame ones; the method was immunoSEQ multiplex PCR. Counted here are tens of thousands of clones, approximately 75% occurring once; the ten biggest clones make up around 4%. With 0 bases removed from V and 2 bases from J, the gap between germline ends came to 3 bases. Germline CDR1 reads SGHDN; CDR2 reads FVKESK. This CDR3 contains 13 residues. The chain couples TRBV14 to TRBJ2-3; unclear D gene. The sequenced sample consisted of PBMCs. The clonotype comes from a human donor in good health. Some clones in this sample may be carry-over from other donors' samples. CDR3: CASSQDYTDTQYF. CDR3 sequence (DNA): TGTGCCAGCAGCCAAGATTACACAGATACGCAGTATTTT. The full variable domain, completed using reference TRBV14 and TRBJ2-3, is EAGVTQFPSHSVIEKGQTVTLRCDPISGHDNLYWYRRVMGKEIKFLLHFVKESKQDESGMPNNRFLAERTGGTYSTLKVQPAELEDSGVYFCASSQDYTDTQYFGPGTRLTVL.